The rows below give T cell receptor beta chains drawn from one sample of a study of OX40 agonist ivuxolimab in advanced cancers. Data came from immunoSEQ multiplex PCR; TCRdb stores just in-frame clones and leaves some out. Here the sample spans about 31,000 clones, 70% to 90% being singletons. The sequences come from CD4+ or CD8+ T cells sorted from blood, collected in a trial of the OX40 agonist ivuxolimab. These receptors were collected from an adult with an advanced solid tumor such as melanoma, head and neck, liver or kidney cancer. CDR3s include the opening cysteine and the closing phenylalanine or tryptophan. Fields, in order: J gene, clone size, V gene, D gene, CDR3 protein, CDR3 DNA. The D gene is left open where the match is weak. Where a row states a size, it is once, few, many or the class of an expanded clone; other rows omit it.

>TRBJ2-7|.|TRBV7-9|TRBD2
CASSLGTGTSGRTSYEQYF
TGTGCCAGCAGCTTAGGGACCGGGACTAGCGGGAGGACCTCCTACGAGCAGTACTTC
>TRBJ2-1|.|TRBV7-6|.
CASSSRDGFYNEQFF
TGTGCCAGCAGCAGCAGGGATGGATTCTACAATGAGCAGTTCTTC
>TRBJ2-7|.|TRBV27|.
CASSFLDSYEQYF
TGTGCCAGCAGTTTCCTGGACTCCTACGAGCAGTACTTC
>TRBJ2-1|.|TRBV6-1|.
CASSEGYVHNEQFF
TGTGCCAGCAGTGAGGGATACGTTCACAATGAGCAGTTCTTC
>TRBJ2-3|few|TRBV6-5|.
CASSSSVDGTDTQYF
TGTGCCAGCAGTTCCTCAGTGGACGGCACAGATACGCAGTATTTT
>TRBJ1-2|.|TRBV5-6|.
CASRQGPYGYTF
TGTGCCAGCAGACAAGGACCCTATGGCTACACCTTC
>TRBJ2-2|once|TRBV13|.
CASSPGAGELFF
TGTGCCAGCAGCCCGGGGGCCGGGGAGCTGTTTTTT
>TRBJ2-1|once|TRBV2|.
CASHAGGGYNEQFF
TGTGCCAGCCATGCAGGAGGCGGGTATAATGAGCAGTTCTTC
>TRBJ2-7|.|TRBV4-3|.
CASSQARSEGHEQYF
TGCGCCAGCAGCCAAGCCCGGTCGGAAGGGCACGAGCAGTACTTC
>TRBJ2-5|.|TRBV30|.
CAWASGSETQYF
TGTGCCTGGGCCTCGGGGAGTGAGACCCAGTACTTC
>TRBJ2-1|.|TRBV13|TRBD2
CASSGPTSGRANEQFF
TGTGCCAGCAGCGGACCGACTAGCGGGAGGGCCAATGAGCAGTTCTTC
>TRBJ2-4|once|TRBV6-1|.
CASSDMGSQYF
TGTGCCAGCAGTGACATGGGGAGTCAGTACTTC
>TRBJ1-5|.|TRBV2|.
CASSAAGEGQPQHF
TGTGCCAGCAGTGCAGCCGGGGAAGGTCAGCCCCAGCATTTT
>TRBJ2-7|few|TRBV6-1|.
CASPTEVGNEQYF
TGTGCCAGCCCTACGGAGGTAGGCAACGAGCAGTACTTC
>TRBJ2-7|once|TRBV25-1|.
CASSDPGAYEQYF
TGTGCCAGCAGTGACCCAGGAGCCTACGAGCAGTACTTC
>TRBJ2-7|.|TRBV4-3|TRBD2
CASSQDPSGSNEQYF
TGCGCCAGCAGCCAAGATCCTAGCGGGAGTAACGAGCAGTACTTC